This passage covers 10 T cell receptor beta chains from one sample sequenced in a study of metastatic and nonmetastatic thyroid tumors. Through MiXCR, TCRdb re-clonotyped the PCR reads. The sample shows about 34,000 clones, more than 15% of them seen only once. None of the patients had undergone any treatment ahead of thyroid surgery. Sequences were obtained from blood. Receptors were obtained from a female donor with papillary thyroid cancer or a benign thyroid nodule (not recorded which). Some clones in this sample may be carry-over from other donors' samples.

This clone was seen at least ten times. The chain has TRBV5-1 and TRBJ2-3; 7 nucleotides match TRBD1. V dropped 4 bases and J dropped 1; count of bases not matched to a gene: 12. The CDR3 runs 17 residues. Germline assignment: CDR1 SGHRS and CDR2 YFSETQ. The CDR3 region has the DNA TGCGCCAGCAGCCCTCCCGGGACAGCCTCGGGCACAGATACGCAGTATTTT. It specifies CASSPPGTASGTDTQYF.

Ten or more counts support this clone. The chain combines TRBV11-1 with TRBJ2-6; D unresolved. This CDR3 has 17 amino acids. CDR1 is SGHAT, CDR2 FQDESV, per germline (reference sequence). V lost 7 bases, J lost 0 bases, and 16 bases lay in between. In nucleotides, the CDR3 is TGTGCCAGCAAAACCTCCAGACAAAGCTCTGGGGCCAACGTCCTGACTTTC. This translates into CASKTSRQSSGANVLTF.

This clone appeared many times. The chain uses TRBV7-9 and TRBJ1-1; D is unresolved. Germline CDR1 SEHNR, CDR2 FQNEAQ (reference sequence). V lost 4 bases to trimming and J lost 7 bases, with 10 bases between them. This CDR3 contains 12 residues. CDR3 protein: CASSWTVIEAFF. In nucleotides, the CDR3 is TGTGCCAGCAGCTGGACTGTTATTGAAGCTTTCTTT.

The table lists this clone with a few counts. This sequence joins TRBV19 and TRBJ2-1; D is ambiguous. The V end lost 0 bases, the J end lost 10 bases, and 13 bases lay between the germline ends. In germline, CDR1 is LNHDA, CDR2 SQIVND (reference sequence). The CDR3 is 14 amino acids. CDR3 region: CASSIDRAVMEQFF. DNA of the CDR3: TGTGCCAGTAGTATAGACCGCGCGGTGATGGAGCAGTTCTTC. Looking up the rest from reference TRBV19 and TRBJ2-1 gives the full variable domain: DGGITQSPKYLFRKEGQNVTLSCEQNLNHDAMYWYRQDPGQGLRLIYYSQIVNDFQKGDIAEGYSVSREKKESFPLTVTSAQKNPTAFYLCASSIDRAVMEQFFGPGTRLTVL.

This clone appeared a few times. The V call is TRBV15, the J call TRBJ1-5, with D uncertain. The CDR3 has 13 residues. In germline, CDR1 is LNHNV, CDR2 YYDKDF (reference sequence). V lost 0 bases and J 8 bases, leaving 8 bases between the germline ends. Here the CDR3 reads CATSRETWEPQHF. The CDR3 DNA follows: TGTGCCACCAGCAGAGAAACGTGGGAGCCCCAGCATTTT.

The chain uses TRBV5-1 and TRBJ1-1, with a tentative D call TRBD1 (6 bases). The germline V gene has CDR1 SGHRS and CDR2 YFSETQ. Trimming cost V 1 base and J 7 bases, with 20 bases left between them. The CDR3 has 16 residues. CDR3 in amino acids: CASSLNMRSRGYEAFF. The CDR3 coding sequence is TGCGCCAGCAGCTTGAATATGAGATCCAGGGGCTATGAAGCTTTCTTT.

In this sample, this clone turned up many times. Other nucleotide sequences from this sample produce the same CDR3. The rearrangement links TRBV25-1 to TRBJ1-3; 12 positions agree with TRBD1. This CDR3 contains 17 residues. V was clipped by 4 bases and J by 3 bases; unmatched bases: 7. CDR1 is MGHDK and CDR2 is SYGVNS in the germline V gene. The CDR3: CASSARGQGAFGNTIYF. As DNA, the CDR3 is TGTGCCAGCAGTGCCCGGGGACAGGGGGCCTTTGGAAACACCATATATTTT.

This clone is deemed medium-sized (0.01 to 0.1%). This rearrangement joins TRBV6-1 to TRBJ1-6; D may be TRBD1 (6 bases). V shed 5 bases and J shed 6 bases, with 17 bases lying between them. The V gene's germline CDR1 is MNHNS and CDR2 SASEGT. CDR3 size: 16 residues. The DNA for the CDR3 is TGTGCCAGCAGTTTACAGGGACTCTTGATTAATTCACCCCTCCACTTT. Translating gives CASSLQGLLINSPLHF.

There are many counts of this clone. V gene TRBV7-2 combines with J gene TRBJ1-1; D gene uncertain. V was shortened by 5 bases and J by 2 bases, with 12 bases between the two germline ends. Germline CDR1 SGHTA, CDR2 FQGNSA. The CDR3 is made up of 14 amino acids. As DNA, the CDR3 is TGTGCCAGCAGCCCAAACTTGGGAAACACTGAAGCTTTCTTT. Protein product: CASSPNLGNTEAFF.

This clone was counted between two and nine times. The chain joins TRBV12-3 or TRBV12-4 to TRBJ2-7, with D perhaps matching TRBD1 (5 bases). The CDR3 spans 14 residues. V was trimmed by 4 bases and J by 2 bases, leaving 12 bases between them. The CDR3: CASSYYGRAYEQYF. Written as DNA, the CDR3 is TGTGCCAGCAGTTATTACGGCAGGGCCTACGAGCAGTACTTC.